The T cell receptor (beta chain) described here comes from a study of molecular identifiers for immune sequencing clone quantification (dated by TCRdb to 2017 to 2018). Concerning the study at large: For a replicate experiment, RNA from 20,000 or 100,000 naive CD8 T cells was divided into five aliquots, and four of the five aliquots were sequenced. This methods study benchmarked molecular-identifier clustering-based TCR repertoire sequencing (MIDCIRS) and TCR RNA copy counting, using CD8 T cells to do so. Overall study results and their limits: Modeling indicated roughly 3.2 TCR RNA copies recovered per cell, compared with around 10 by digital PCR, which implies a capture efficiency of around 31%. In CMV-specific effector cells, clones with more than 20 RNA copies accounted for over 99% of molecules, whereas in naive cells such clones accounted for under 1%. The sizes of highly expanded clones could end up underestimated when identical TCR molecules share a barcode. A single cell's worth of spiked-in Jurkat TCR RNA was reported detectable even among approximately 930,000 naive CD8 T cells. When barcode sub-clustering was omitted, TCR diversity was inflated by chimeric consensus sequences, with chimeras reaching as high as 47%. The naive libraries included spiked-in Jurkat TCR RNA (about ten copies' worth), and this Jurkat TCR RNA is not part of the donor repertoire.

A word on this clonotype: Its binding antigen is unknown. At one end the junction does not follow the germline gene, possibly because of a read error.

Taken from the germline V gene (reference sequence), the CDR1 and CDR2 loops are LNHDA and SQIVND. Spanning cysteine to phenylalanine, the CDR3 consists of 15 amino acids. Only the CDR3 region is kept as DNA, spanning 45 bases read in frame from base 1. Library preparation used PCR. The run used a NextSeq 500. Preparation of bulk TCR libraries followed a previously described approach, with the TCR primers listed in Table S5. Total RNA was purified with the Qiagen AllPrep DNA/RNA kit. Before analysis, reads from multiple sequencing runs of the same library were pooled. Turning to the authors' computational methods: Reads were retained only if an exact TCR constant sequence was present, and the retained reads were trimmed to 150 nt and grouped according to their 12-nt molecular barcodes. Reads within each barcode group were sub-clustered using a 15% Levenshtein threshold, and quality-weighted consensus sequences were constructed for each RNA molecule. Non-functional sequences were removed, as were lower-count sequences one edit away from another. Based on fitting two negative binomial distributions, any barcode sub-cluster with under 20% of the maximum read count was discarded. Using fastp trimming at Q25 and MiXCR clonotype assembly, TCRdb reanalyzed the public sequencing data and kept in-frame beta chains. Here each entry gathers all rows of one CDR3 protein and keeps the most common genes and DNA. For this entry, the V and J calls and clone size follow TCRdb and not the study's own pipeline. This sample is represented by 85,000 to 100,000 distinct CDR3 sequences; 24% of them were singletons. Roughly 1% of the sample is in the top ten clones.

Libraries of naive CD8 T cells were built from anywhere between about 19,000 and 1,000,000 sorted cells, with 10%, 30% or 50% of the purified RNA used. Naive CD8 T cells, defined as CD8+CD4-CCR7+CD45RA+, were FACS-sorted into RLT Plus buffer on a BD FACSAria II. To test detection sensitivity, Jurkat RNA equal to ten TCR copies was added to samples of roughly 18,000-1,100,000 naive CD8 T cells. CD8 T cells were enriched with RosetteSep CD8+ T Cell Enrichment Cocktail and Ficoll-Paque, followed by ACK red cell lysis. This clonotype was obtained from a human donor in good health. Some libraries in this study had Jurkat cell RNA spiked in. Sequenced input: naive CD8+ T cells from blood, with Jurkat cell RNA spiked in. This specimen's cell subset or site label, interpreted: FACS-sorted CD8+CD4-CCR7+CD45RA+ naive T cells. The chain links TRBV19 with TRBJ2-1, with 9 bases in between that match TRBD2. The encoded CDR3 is CASSSGTSSYKEQFF. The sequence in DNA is TGTGCCAGTAGTTCCGGGACTAGCTCCTACAAGGAGCAGTTCTTC. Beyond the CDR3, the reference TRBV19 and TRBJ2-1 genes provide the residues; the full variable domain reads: DGGITQSPKYLFRKEGQNVTLSCEQNLNHDAMYWYRQDPGQGLRLIYYSQIVNDFQKGDIAEGYSVSREKKESFPLTVTSAQKNPTAFYLCASSSGTSSYKEQFFGPGTRLTVL.